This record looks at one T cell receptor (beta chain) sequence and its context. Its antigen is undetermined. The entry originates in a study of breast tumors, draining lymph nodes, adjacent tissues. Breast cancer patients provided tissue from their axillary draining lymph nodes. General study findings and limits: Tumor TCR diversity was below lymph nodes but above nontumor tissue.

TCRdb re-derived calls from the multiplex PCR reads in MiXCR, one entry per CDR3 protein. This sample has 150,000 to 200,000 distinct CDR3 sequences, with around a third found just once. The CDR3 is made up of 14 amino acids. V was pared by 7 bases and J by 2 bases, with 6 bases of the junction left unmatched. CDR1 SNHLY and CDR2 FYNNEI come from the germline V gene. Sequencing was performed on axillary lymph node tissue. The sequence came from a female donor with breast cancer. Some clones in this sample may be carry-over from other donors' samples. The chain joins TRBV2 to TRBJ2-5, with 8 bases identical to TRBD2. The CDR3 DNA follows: TGTGCCAGCATCTCTGAGCGGGGGCAAGAGACCCAGTACTTC. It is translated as CASISERGQETQYF.